This TCR beta chain was observed in a study of blood T cells in healthy people across ages. Study findings and constraints: Donor CMV infection status was unknown, possibly confounding age-related changes in expanded clonotypes. Per-million-T-cell TCR beta diversity fell roughly linearly with age. Bulk PBMC profiling left naive and antigen-experienced comparisons inconclusive.

As to this clonotype: The antigen is unknown.

The CDR3 contains 12 residues. V shed 4 bases and J shed 7 bases, with 12 bases lying between them. The germline gives CDR1 SGHDT, CDR2 YYEEEE. The use of a sample-barcoded 5' primer and a J-beta primer mix characterized a second PCR of roughly 6 to 12 cycles. One entry per CDR3 protein, called by TCRdb with MiXCR from the 5' RACE reads. The table includes 1.5 million to 2 million distinct CDR3 sequences, roughly 28% detected once. The material sequenced was blood. The rearrangement joins TRBV5-6 to TRBJ2-7; D gene unclear. The TCR originated in a woman aged 25 to 39 in good health. The CDR3, as DNA: TGTGCCAGCAGCGCGTCGTCTCTTGAGCAGTACTTC. It codes for CASSASSLEQYF.